Below, 15 T cell receptor beta chains from the same sample are listed, as sequenced in a study of OX40 agonist ivuxolimab in advanced cancers. Some clones are missing from TCRdb's copy, which holds only in-frame ones; the method was immunoSEQ multiplex PCR. This sample has about 60,000 clones, with about 90% found just once. The sample here was CD4+ or CD8+ T cells sorted from blood, taken in a trial of the OX40 agonist ivuxolimab. These receptors all come from an adult with an advanced solid tumor such as melanoma, head and neck, liver or kidney cancer.

Only one count was recorded for this clone. This chain joins TRBV2 and TRBJ1-5; no clear D gene. Per the germline V gene, CDR1 is SNHLY and CDR2 is FYNNEI. The CDR3 contains 14 residues. With 4 bases removed from V and 3 bases from J, the gap between germline ends came to 10 bases. The CDR3 coding sequence is TGTGCCAGCAGTGCCGGCTTAATCAATCAGCCCCAGCATTTT. It codes for CASSAGLINQPQHF.

The chain recombines TRBV27 with TRBJ1-2; TRBD1 agrees at 11 bases. The CDR3 extends over 14 amino acids. Germline CDR1 MNHEY, CDR2 SMNVEV (reference sequence). The V and J ends lost 6 bases and 4 bases, in that order; junction bases with no gene match: 4. The DNA of the CDR3 is TGTGCCAGCAGGGGACAGGGGGAGGGCTATGGCTACACCTTC. It codes for CASRGQGEGYGYTF.

The V call is TRBV11-2, the J call TRBJ2-4; D gene unclear. Germline V CDR1 and CDR2: SGHAT, FQNNGV. Trimming took 0 bases from V and 8 from J, leaving 20 bases between them. The CDR3 extends over 17 amino acids. The CDR3 DNA is TGTGCCAGCAGCTTAGAGGGTTCTCTGAAGAAACGAGACATTCAGTACTTC. Its protein is CASSLEGSLKKRDIQYF.

The V call is TRBV14, the J call TRBJ2-5; perhaps TRBD2 as D (6 bases). V gave up 1 base and J gave up 9 bases, with 12 bases separating them. CDR1 SGHDN and CDR2 FVKESK come from the germline V gene. The CDR3 has 13 amino acids. The CDR3 loop reads CASSQGGGSAQYF. CDR3 DNA: TGTGCCAGCAGCCAAGGTGGGGGGTCGGCCCAGTACTTC.

The chain recombines TRBV4-1 with TRBJ2-1, with 8 nucleotides matching TRBD2. The CDR3 extends over 17 amino acids. V shed 0 bases, J shed 0 bases, and the junction held 4 bases outside the gene matches. Germline V gene sequence: CDR1 MGHRA, CDR2 YSYEKL. CDR3 sequence: CASSQDPSGSSYNEQFF. CDR3 nucleotides: TGCGCCAGCAGCCAAGACCCCAGCGGGAGCTCCTACAATGAGCAGTTCTTC.

This rearrangement joins TRBV6-9 to TRBJ1-5; D gene ambiguous. The CDR3 is made up of 13 amino acids. CDR1 is MNHGY, CDR2 SVAAGI, per germline. V lost 7 bases to trimming and J lost 1 base, with 8 bases between them. The CDR3 nucleotides are TGTGCCAGCAACGCCGGGAGCAATCAGCCCCAGCATTTT. Translating it yields CASNAGSNQPQHF.

A few counts support this clone. CDR3 sequence (DNA): TGCGCCAGCAGCCCCCTGGGGGGACTGGTAGAGACCCAGTACTTC. Amino acid sequence: CASSPLGGLVETQYF. The chain has TRBV5-1 and TRBJ2-5; D is perhaps TRBD2 (6 bases). Germline CDR1 reads SGHRS; CDR2 reads YFSETQ. Trimming shortened V by 4 bases and J by 4 bases, and 17 bases separated the two germline ends. CDR3 length equals 15 residues. The full variable domain, with the rest looked up from reference TRBV5-1 and TRBJ2-5, is KAGVTQTPRYLIKTRGQQVTLSCSPISGHRSVSWYQQTPGQGLQFLFEYFSETQRNKGNFPGRFSGRQFSNSRSEMNVSTLELGDSALYLCASSPLGGLVETQYFGPGTRLLVL.

V is TRBV27 and J is TRBJ1-5, with TRBD1 identical over 7 bases. CDR1 is MNHEY, CDR2 SMNVEV, per germline (reference sequence). The CDR3 contains 15 residues. Germline trimming cut 6 bases from V and 2 bases from J; bases unmatched to any gene: 7. This CDR3 reads CASSRQGLGNQPQHF. CDR3 sequence (DNA): TGTGCCAGCAGCAGACAGGGCTTGGGCAATCAGCCCCAGCATTTT.

V usage is TRBV10-1 and J usage is TRBJ2-7, with TRBD1 matching over 9 bases. V shed 6 bases and J 5 bases; nucleotides not matched to a gene: 2. Germline V gene data show CDR1 as WNHNN and CDR2 as SYGVQD (reference sequence). This CDR3 is 12 amino acids long. CDR3 loop: CASRGQGNEQYF. In DNA form, the CDR3 reads TGCGCCAGCAGGGGACAGGGCAACGAGCAGTACTTC.

This clone is large. V and J are TRBV7-2 and TRBJ2-1; 7 bases line up with TRBD2. The CDR3 totals 14 residues. With 0 bases clipped from V and 6 bases from J, the junction kept 2 bases outside the gene matches. Germline V gives CDR1 SGHTA, CDR2 FQGNSA. CDR3 coding DNA: TGTGCCAGCAGCTTAGCGGCGGGAGCCAATGAGCAGTTCTTC. Translation gives CASSLAAGANEQFF.

This rearrangement joins TRBV5-1 to TRBJ2-5; D might be TRBD1 (5 bases). Germline V gives CDR1 SGHRS, CDR2 YFSETQ. Trimming took off 2 bases at V and 5 bases at J, with 13 bases between the two ends. This CDR3 has 14 residues. CDR3 protein: CASSFPMGQETQYF. The CDR3 DNA reads TGCGCCAGCAGCTTTCCGATGGGGCAGGAGACCCAGTACTTC.

The chain recombines TRBV10-2 with TRBJ2-4; D is possibly TRBD2 (7 bases). The CDR3 sequence is 11 residues long. Deletions cut 3 bases from V and 16 bases from J, with 13 bases between. CDR1 WSHSY and CDR2 SAAADI come from the germline V gene. Here the CDR3 DNA reads TGCGCCAGCAGTGACGGGGGGCGTTGCTACTTC. Translation: CASSDGGRCYF.

The chain links TRBV28 to TRBJ1-1; D may be TRBD1 (6 bases). The CDR3 consists of 12 residues. The V end lost 3 bases, the J end lost 10 bases, and 12 bases lay between the germline ends. Germline loops: CDR1 MDHEN, CDR2 SYDVKM. CDR3: CASSLVQGGAFF. Written as DNA, the CDR3 is TGTGCCAGCAGTTTGGTACAGGGAGGAGCTTTCTTT.

The count of this clone is one. The gene calls are TRBV27 and TRBJ1-3, with TRBD1 as a possible D gene (6 bases). Germline lookup yields CDR1 MNHEY and CDR2 SMNVEV (reference sequence). Trimming took 6 bases from V and 0 from J, leaving 15 bases between them. CDR3 length equals 16 residues. As DNA, the CDR3 is TGTGCCAGCAGGCCCGGGGACACCCTCTCTGGAAACACCATATATTTT. The encoded protein is CASRPGDTLSGNTIYF.

The rearrangement uses TRBV5-1 and TRBJ2-3; 12 nucleotides agree with TRBD2. Germline CDR1 is SGHRS and CDR2 is YFSETQ. Losses at the gene ends were 6 bases for V and 5 bases for J; bases not matched to a gene: 4. CDR3 size: 14 residues. CDR3 DNA sequence: TGCGCCAGCAATCTAGCGGGGGGGATAGATACGCAGTATTTT. Amino acid sequence: CASNLAGGIDTQYF.